This TCR beta chain derives from a study of T cell repertoires in cytomegalovirus infection. About the study: Newly reported HLA-C-restricted and thoroughly characterized HLA-B-restricted CMV epitopes were employed. Indicated by public TCR beta signatures were CMV infection and matching HLA type. Study outcomes and limitations: HLA-C-restricted CMV-specific TCR beta clonotypes prevailed in the ex vivo response.

This clonotype was detected a few times. Its antigen is currently unknown. TCRdb re-analysed the reads in MiXCR, keeping a single row per CDR3 protein. The table shows about 900,000 distinct CDR3 sequences, with approximately 32% occurring only once. The germline CDR1 and CDR2 sequences are DFQATT and SNEGSKA (reference sequence). This CDR3 is built from 15 residues. With 5 bases removed from V and 1 base from J, the gap between germline ends came to 15 bases. Sequences were derived from cultured CD8+ T cells from PBMCs, sampled from culture after CMV antigen stimulation. The sequence derives from a human donor in good health (CMV status not recorded). Some clones in this sample may be carry-over from other donors' samples. The chain combines TRBV20-1 with TRBJ2-1; either TRBD1 or TRBD2 may supply D (5 bases each). CDR3 nucleotides: TGCAGTGCTTCCGGGGCCGGGTTGTCCTACAATGAGCAGTTCTTC. Its translation is CSASGAGLSYNEQFF.